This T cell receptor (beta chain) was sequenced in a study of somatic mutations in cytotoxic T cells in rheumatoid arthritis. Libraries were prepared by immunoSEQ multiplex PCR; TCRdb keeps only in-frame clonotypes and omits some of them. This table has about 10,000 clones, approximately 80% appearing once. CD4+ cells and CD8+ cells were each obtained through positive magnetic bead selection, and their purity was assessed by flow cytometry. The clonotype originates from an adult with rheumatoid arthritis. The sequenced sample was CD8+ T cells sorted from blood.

DNA of the CDR3: TGTGCCAGCAGGCTCGGGACAGGGACTTACGAGTGGTACTTC. It yields the protein CASRLGTGTYEWYF. V and J are TRBV6-5 and TRBJ2-7, with 9 bases matching TRBD1. Looked up from germline, CDR1 is MNHEY and CDR2 is SVGAGI. Germline trimming cut 6 bases from V and 12 bases from J; bases unmatched to any gene: 15. This CDR3 is 14 amino acids long.